These T cell receptor beta chains were read from a single sample in a study of cytomegalovirus exposure and HLA in healthy donors. Repertoires were generated with immunoSEQ multiplex PCR, while TCRdb's copy carries only in-frame clones and drops some. The sample is made up of about 130,000 clones, and the top ten hold 1.5% to 2.5% of it. The source material was PBMCs. These receptors were obtained from a woman aged 55-70 years in good health and CMV-seronegative. Each CDR3 is given with its conserved first and last residue. Each record gives: J gene, D gene, V gene, CDR3 length, CDR3 DNA, CDR3 protein. The D gene is left open where the match is weak.

TRBJ1-4 TRBD1 TRBV6-5 16 TGTGCCAGCAGTTCTTCAGGGGGTGCAACTAATGAAAAACTGTTTTTT CASSSSGGATNEKLFF
TRBJ1-2 NA TRBV15 14 TGTGCCACCAGCAGAGATAGGGGTGTCTATGGCTACACCTTC CATSRDRGVYGYTF
TRBJ2-3 TRBD2 TRBV5-1 15 TGCGCCAGCGGATATAGCGGGGTTAGCACAGATACGCAGTATTTT CASGYSGVSTDTQYF
TRBJ1-2 NA TRBV29-1 13 TGCAGCGTTGAAGATCAAAGCTTCTATGGCTACACCTTC CSVEDQSFYGYTF
TRBJ1-2 NA TRBV5-1 15 TGCGCCAGCAGCTTGGGAGCTCCGGGAGAGTATGGCTACACCTTC CASSLGAPGEYGYTF
TRBJ2-5 TRBD2 TRBV9 15 TGTGCCAGCAGCCCTAGCGGGGGGGCCGAAGAGACCCAGTACTTC CASSPSGGAEETQYF
TRBJ1-1 TRBD1 TRBV9 13 TGTGCCAGCAGCGTCGGGACAGGGGCTGGGGCTTTCTTT CASSVGTGAGAFF
TRBJ2-5 TRBD2 TRBV28 13 TGTGCCAGCAGTCTTAGCGGGGTTGAGACCCAGTACTTC CASSLSGVETQYF
TRBJ1-3 TRBD1 TRBV2 14 TGTGCCAGCAGTGAGGGGACAGCTAGAAACACCATATATTTT CASSEGTARNTIYF
TRBJ2-5 NA TRBV6-1 16 TGTGCCAGCAGTGAAGCGCTTAGCCTAAAGAGGGAGACCCAGTACTTC CASSEALSLKRETQYF
TRBJ1-3 NA TRBV30 17 TGTGCCTGGAGTGTACCCGGGGGTCGACGGGGATCGAACACCATATATTTT CAWSVPGGRRGSNTIYF
TRBJ1-5 TRBD1 TRBV19 15 TGTGCCAGTAGGTTACAGGGGGGCCCGAATCAGCCCCAGCATTTT CASRLQGGPNQPQHF
TRBJ2-5 TRBD2 TRBV28 15 TGTGCCAGCAGTTTCTGGCGGGAGCGGTTGGAGACCCAGTACTTC CASSFWRERLETQYF
TRBJ2-1 TRBD1 TRBV10-3 14 TGTGCCGTCCGGGACAGGGGGGGATACAATGAGCAGTTCTTC CAVRDRGGYNEQFF
TRBJ1-2 TRBD1 TRBV28 17 TGTGCCAGCAGCTCTTACAGACGCTTGGGACAGGACTATGGCTACACCTTC CASSSYRRLGQDYGYTF
TRBJ1-2 TRBD1 TRBV5-6 18 TGTGCCAGCAGCCCGAGCGGAAATGACAGGGTGAGAAACTATGGCTACACCTTC CASSPSGNDRVRNYGYTF
TRBJ2-5 NA TRBV6-1 13 TGTGCCAGCAGTGCCCGGGAACGGGAGACCCAGTACTTC CASSARERETQYF
TRBJ2-7 NA TRBV15 14 TGTGCCACCAGCCGGACAGACGCTAACTACGAGCAGTACTTC CATSRTDANYEQYF
TRBJ1-1 NA TRBV28 13 TGTGCCAGCAGTGAGGGTGGCGACACTGAAGCTTTCTTT CASSEGGDTEAFF
TRBJ1-4 NA TRBV7-9 16 TGTGCCAGCAGCTTAATGAAGACAGGTTCTAATGAAAAACTGTTTTTT CASSLMKTGSNEKLFF
TRBJ1-4 TRBD1 TRBV2 14 TGTGCCAGCAGGAACACAGGGGGAGATGAAAAACTGTTTTTT CASRNTGGDEKLFF
TRBJ2-3 TRBD2 TRBV5-1 16 TGCGCCAGCAGCTCGGGACTAGCGTACAGCACAGATACGCAGTATTTT CASSSGLAYSTDTQYF
TRBJ2-7 NA TRBV30 13 TGTGCCTGGAGTCGGGGGGCCTCATACGAGCAGTACTTC CAWSRGASYEQYF
TRBJ2-5 TRBD1 TRBV5-1 18 TGCGCCAGCAGCTTGTTTGGGTCGGTGGGACAGGGATTGGGAGAGCAGTACTTC CASSLFGSVGQGLGEQYF
TRBJ2-3 TRBD1 TRBV6-1 15 TGTGCCAGCAGTGTGGGGACAGGGAGTATAGATACGCAGTATTTT CASSVGTGSIDTQYF